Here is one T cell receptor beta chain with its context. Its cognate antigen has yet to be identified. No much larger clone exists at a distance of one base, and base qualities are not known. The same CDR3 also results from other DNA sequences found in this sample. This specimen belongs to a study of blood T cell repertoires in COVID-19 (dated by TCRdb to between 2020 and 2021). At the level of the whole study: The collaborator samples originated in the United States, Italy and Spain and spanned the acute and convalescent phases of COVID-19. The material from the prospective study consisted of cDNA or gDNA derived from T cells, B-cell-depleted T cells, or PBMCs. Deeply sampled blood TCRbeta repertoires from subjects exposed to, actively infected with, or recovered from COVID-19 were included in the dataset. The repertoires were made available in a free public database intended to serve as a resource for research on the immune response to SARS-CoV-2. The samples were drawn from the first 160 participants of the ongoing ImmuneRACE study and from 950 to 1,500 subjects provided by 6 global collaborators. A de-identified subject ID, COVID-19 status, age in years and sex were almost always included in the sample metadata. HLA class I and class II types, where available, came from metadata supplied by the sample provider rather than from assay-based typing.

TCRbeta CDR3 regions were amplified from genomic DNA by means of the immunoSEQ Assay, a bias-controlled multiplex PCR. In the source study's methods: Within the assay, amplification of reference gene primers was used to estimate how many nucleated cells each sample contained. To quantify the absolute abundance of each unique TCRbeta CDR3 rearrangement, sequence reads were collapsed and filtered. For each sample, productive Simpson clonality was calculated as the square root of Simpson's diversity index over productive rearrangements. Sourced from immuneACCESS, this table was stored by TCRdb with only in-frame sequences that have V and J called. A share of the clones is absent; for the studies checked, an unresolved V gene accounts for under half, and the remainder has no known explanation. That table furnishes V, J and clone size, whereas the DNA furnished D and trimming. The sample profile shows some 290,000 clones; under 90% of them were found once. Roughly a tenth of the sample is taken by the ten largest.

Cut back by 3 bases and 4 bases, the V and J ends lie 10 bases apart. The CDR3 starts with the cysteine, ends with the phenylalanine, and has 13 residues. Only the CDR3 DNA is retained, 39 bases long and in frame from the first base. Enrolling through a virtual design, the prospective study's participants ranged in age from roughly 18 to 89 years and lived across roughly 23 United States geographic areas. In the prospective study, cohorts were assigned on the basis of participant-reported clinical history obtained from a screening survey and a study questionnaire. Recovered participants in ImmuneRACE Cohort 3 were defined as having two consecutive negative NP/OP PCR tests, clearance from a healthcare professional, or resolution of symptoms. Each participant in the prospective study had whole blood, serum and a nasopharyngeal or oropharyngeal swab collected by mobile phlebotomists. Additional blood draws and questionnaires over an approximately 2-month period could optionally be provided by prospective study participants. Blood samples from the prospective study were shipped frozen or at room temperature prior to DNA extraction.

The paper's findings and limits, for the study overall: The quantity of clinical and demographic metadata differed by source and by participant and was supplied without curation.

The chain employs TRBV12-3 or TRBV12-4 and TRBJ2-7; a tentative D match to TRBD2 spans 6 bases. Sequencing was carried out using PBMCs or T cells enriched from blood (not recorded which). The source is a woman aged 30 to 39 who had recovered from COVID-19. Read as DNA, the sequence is TGTGCCAGCAGTTTTGGTGGGACTTACGAGCAGTACTTC. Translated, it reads CASSFGGTYEQYF.